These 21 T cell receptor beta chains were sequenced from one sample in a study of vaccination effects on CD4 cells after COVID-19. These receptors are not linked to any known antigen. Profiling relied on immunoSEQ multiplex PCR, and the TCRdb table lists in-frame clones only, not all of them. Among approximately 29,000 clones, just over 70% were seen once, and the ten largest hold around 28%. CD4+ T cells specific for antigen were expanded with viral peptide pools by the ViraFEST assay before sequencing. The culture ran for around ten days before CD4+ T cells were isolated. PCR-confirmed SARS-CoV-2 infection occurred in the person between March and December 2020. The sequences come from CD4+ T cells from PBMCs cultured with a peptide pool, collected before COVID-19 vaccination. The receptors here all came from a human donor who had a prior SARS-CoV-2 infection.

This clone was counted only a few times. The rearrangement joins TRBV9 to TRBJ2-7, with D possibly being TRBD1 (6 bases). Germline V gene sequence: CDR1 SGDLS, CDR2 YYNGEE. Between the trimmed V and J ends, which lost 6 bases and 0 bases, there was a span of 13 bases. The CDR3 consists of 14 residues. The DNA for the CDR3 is TGTGCCAGCAACACAGGGTCCTCCTCCTACGAGCAGTACTTC. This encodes CASNTGSSSYEQYF.

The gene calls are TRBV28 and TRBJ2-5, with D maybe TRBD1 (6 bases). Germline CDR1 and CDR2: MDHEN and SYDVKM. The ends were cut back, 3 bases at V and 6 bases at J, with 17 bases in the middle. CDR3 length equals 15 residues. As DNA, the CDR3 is TGTGCCAGCAGTTTTCGACAGGATCGGGCAAAGACCCAGTACTTC. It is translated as CASSFRQDRAKTQYF. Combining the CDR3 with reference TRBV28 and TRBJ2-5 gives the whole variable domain DVKVTQSSRYLVKRTGEKVFLECVQDMDHENMFWYRQDPGLGLRLIYFSYDVKMKEKGDIPEGYSVSREKKERFSLILESASTNQTSMYLCASSFRQDRAKTQYFGPGTRLLVL.

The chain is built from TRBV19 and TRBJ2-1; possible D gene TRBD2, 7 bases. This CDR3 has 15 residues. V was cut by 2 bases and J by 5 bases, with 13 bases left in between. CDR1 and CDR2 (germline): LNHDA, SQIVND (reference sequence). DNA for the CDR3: TGTGCCAGTAGTATATGGGGGGGCCAGAACAATGAGCAGTTCTTC. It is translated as CASSIWGGQNNEQFF.

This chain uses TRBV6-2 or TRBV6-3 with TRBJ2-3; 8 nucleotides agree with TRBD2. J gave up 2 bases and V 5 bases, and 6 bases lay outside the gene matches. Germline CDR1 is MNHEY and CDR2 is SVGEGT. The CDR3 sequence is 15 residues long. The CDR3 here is CASSRPGLVTDTQYF. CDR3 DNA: TGTGCCAGCAGTAGACCGGGACTAGTCACAGATACGCAGTATTTT.

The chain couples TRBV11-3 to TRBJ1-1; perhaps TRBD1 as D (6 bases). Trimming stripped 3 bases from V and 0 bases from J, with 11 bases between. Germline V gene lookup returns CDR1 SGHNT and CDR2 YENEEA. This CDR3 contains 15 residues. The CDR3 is CASSLAGAMNTEAFF. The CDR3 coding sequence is TGTGCCAGCAGCTTGGCAGGGGCCATGAACACTGAAGCTTTCTTT.

This CDR3 is CASSVWDRPYEQYF. The CDR3, as DNA: TGTGCCAGCAGCGTATGGGACAGGCCCTACGAGCAGTACTTC. The chain combines TRBV13 with TRBJ2-7, with 8 nucleotides matching TRBD1. The germline V gene encodes CDR1 PRHDT and CDR2 FYEKMQ (reference sequence). Trimming took 5 bases from V and 2 from J; bases not matched to a gene: 5. The CDR3 spans 14 residues. The full variable domain, with the rest looked up from reference TRBV13 and TRBJ2-7, is AAGVIQSPRHLIKEKRETATLKCYPIPRHDTVYWYQQGPGQDPQFLISFYEKMQSDKGSIPDRFSAQQFSDYHSELNMSSLELGDSALYFCASSVWDRPYEQYFGPGTRLTVT.

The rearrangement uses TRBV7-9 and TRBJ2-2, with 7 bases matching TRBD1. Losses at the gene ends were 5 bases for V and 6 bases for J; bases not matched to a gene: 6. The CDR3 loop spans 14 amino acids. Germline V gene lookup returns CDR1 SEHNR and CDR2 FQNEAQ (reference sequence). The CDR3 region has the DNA TGTGCCAGCAGCGACAGGGTTGGCGCCGGGGAGCTGTTTTTT. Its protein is CASSDRVGAGELFF.

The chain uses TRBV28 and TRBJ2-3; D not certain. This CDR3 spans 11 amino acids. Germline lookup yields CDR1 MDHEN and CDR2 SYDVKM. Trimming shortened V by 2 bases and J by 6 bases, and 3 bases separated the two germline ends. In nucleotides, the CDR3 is TGTGCCAGCAGTTTAGTGGATACGCAGTATTTT. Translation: CASSLVDTQYF. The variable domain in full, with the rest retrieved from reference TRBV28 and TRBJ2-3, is DVKVTQSSRYLVKRTGEKVFLECVQDMDHENMFWYRQDPGLGLRLIYFSYDVKMKEKGDIPEGYSVSREKKERFSLILESASTNQTSMYLCASSLVDTQYFGPGTRLTVL.

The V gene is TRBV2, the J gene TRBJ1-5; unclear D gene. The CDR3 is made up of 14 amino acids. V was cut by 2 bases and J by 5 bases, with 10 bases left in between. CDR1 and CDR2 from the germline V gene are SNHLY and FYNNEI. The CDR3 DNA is TGTGCCAGCAGTGAACAAGGGATTGATCAGCCCCAGCATTTT. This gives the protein CASSEQGIDQPQHF.

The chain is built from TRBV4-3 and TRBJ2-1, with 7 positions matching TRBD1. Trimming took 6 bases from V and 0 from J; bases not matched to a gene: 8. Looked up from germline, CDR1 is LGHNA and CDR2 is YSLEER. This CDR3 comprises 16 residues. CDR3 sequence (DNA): TGCGCCAGCAGTAAAACAGGGGACCGCTCCTACAATGAGCAGTTCTTC. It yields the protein CASSKTGDRSYNEQFF.

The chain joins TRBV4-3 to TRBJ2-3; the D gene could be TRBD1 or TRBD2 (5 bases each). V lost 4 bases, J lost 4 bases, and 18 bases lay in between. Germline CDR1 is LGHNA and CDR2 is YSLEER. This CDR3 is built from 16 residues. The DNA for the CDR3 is TGCGCCAGCAGCCGAATGATACATTGGGGGTCAGATACGCAGTATTTT. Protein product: CASSRMIHWGSDTQYF.

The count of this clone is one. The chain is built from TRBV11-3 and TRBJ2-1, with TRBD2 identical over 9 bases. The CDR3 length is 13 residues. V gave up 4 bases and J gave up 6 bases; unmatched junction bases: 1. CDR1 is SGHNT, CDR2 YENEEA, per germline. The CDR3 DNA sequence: TGTGCCAGCAGCTGGGGACTAGCCAATGAGCAGTTCTTC. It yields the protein CASSWGLANEQFF.

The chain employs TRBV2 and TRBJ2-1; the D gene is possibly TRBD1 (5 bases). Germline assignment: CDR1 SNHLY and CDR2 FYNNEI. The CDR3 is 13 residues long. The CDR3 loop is CAAAGSPNNEQFF. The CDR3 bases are TGTGCGGCTGCAGGGTCCCCTAACAATGAGCAGTTCTTC.

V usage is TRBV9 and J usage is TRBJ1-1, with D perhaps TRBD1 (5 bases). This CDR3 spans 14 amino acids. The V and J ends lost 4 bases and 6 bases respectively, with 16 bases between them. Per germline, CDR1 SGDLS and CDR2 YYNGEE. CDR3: CASSLTVLDAEAFF. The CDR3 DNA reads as TGTGCCAGCAGCCTGACAGTGCTCGACGCTGAAGCTTTCTTT.

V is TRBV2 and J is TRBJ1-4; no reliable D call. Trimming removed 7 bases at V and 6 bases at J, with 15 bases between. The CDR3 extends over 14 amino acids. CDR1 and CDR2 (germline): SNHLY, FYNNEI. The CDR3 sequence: CASTASLAYEKLFF. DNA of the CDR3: TGTGCCAGCACAGCCTCGTTGGCCTATGAAAAACTGTTTTTT.

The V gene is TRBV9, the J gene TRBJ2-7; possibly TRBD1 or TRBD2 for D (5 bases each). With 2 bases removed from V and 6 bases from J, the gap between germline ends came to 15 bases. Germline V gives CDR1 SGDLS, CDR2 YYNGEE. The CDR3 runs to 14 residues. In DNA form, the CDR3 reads TGTGCCAGCAGCGTCCGACCGGGACCTGGCGAGCAGTACTTC. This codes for CASSVRPGPGEQYF.

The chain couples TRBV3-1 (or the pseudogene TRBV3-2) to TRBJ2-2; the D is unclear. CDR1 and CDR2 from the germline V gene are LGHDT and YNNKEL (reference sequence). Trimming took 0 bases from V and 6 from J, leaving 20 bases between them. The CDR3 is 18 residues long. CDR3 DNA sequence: TGTGCCAGCAGCCAAGATTACCCGACGGCATTGGGCGCCGGGGAGCTGTTTTTT. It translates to CASSQDYPTALGAGELFF.

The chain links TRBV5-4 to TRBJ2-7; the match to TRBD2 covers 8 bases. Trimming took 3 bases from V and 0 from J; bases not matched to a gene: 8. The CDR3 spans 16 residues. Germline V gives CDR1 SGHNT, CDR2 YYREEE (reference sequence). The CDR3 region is CASSSGPGGFSYEQYF. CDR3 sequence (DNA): TGTGCCAGCAGCTCGGGGCCGGGGGGGTTCTCCTACGAGCAGTACTTC.

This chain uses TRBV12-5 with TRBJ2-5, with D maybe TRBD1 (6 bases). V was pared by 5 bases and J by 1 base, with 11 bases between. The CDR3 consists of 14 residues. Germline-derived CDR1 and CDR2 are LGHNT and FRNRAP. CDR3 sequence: CASGSGQIQETQYF. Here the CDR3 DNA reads TGTGCTAGTGGTAGTGGACAGATCCAAGAGACCCAGTACTTC.

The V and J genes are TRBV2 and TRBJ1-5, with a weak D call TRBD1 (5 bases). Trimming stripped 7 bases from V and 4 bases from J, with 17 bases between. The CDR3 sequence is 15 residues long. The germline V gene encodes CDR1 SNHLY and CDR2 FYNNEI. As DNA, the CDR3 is TGTGCCAGCAATCGAGACAGTGCGAGTAATCAGCCCCAGCATTTT. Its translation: CASNRDSASNQPQHF.

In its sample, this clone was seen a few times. The CDR3 DNA sequence: TGTGCCAGCAGTTCGCCCCTTTACAGGGGTATGGGAAAACTGTTTTTT. Amino acids: CASSSPLYRGMGKLFF. The V and J genes are TRBV28 and TRBJ1-4; TRBD1 aligns across 7 bases. V was pared by 4 bases and J by 10 bases, with 15 bases of the junction left unmatched. The CDR3 is 16 residues long. Germline V CDR1 and CDR2: MDHEN, SYDVKM.